This TCR beta chain comes out of a study of cytotoxic CD8 clonotypes in ibrutinib-treated CLL. On the study more broadly: Across the patients, under 12 were relapsed/refractory, about 15 treatment-naive and approximately 18 IGHV unmutated.

Targeted sequencing depth ranged from 1 in 200,000 to 1 in 1 million T cells. The repertoire was sequenced with immunoSEQ multiplex PCR; TCRdb's copy has only in-frame clones and lacks some. The data contain over 110,000 clones, more than 85% of them singletons. To note about this clone: Its antigen is unknown.

Broader study findings: Clonality correlated strongly with circulating CD8+ T cells and exceeded age-matched healthy donors at baseline.

The source is a human donor with chronic lymphocytic leukemia. The sample in question was PBMCs, obtained after 12 months of ibrutinib treatment.

CDR3 sequence reads: CASRLSGSIGSDTQYF. The CDR3 DNA is TGTGCCAGCAGACTCTCAGGGTCCATCGGGTCAGATACGCAGTATTTT. The J gene is TRBJ2-3, the V gene TRBV5-4; possible D gene TRBD1, 5 bases. Trimming removed 5 bases from V and 4 bases from J, with 20 bases in between. CDR3 length equals 16 residues. CDR1 SGHNT and CDR2 YYREEE come from the germline V gene (reference sequence).